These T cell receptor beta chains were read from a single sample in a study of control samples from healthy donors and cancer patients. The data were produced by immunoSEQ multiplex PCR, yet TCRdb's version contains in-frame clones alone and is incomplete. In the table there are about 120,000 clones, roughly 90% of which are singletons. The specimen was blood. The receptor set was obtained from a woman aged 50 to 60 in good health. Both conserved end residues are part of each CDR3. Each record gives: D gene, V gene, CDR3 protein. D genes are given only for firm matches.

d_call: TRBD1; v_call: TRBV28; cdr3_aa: CASSFGINSRDSWTYEQYF
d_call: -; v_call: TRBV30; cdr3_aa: CAYARTPGNTIYF
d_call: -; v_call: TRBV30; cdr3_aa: CAWLRNTEAFF
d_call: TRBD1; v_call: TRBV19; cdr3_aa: CASSFGTGIYEQYF
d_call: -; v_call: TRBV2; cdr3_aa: CASSEMTGSWF
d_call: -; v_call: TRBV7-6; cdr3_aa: CASSLGGQASNQPQHF
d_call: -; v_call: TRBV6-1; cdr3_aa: CASSETLDPWNQPQHF
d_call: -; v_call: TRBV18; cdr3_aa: CASSPQETQYF
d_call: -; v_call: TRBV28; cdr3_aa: CASSDPRSPLHF
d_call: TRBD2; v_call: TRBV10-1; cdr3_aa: CASRSGGTTDTQYF
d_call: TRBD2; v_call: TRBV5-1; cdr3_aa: CASSLFAQSLAGVGKYNEQFF
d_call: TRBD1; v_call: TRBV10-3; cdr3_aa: CAIRLDRGTSYEQYF